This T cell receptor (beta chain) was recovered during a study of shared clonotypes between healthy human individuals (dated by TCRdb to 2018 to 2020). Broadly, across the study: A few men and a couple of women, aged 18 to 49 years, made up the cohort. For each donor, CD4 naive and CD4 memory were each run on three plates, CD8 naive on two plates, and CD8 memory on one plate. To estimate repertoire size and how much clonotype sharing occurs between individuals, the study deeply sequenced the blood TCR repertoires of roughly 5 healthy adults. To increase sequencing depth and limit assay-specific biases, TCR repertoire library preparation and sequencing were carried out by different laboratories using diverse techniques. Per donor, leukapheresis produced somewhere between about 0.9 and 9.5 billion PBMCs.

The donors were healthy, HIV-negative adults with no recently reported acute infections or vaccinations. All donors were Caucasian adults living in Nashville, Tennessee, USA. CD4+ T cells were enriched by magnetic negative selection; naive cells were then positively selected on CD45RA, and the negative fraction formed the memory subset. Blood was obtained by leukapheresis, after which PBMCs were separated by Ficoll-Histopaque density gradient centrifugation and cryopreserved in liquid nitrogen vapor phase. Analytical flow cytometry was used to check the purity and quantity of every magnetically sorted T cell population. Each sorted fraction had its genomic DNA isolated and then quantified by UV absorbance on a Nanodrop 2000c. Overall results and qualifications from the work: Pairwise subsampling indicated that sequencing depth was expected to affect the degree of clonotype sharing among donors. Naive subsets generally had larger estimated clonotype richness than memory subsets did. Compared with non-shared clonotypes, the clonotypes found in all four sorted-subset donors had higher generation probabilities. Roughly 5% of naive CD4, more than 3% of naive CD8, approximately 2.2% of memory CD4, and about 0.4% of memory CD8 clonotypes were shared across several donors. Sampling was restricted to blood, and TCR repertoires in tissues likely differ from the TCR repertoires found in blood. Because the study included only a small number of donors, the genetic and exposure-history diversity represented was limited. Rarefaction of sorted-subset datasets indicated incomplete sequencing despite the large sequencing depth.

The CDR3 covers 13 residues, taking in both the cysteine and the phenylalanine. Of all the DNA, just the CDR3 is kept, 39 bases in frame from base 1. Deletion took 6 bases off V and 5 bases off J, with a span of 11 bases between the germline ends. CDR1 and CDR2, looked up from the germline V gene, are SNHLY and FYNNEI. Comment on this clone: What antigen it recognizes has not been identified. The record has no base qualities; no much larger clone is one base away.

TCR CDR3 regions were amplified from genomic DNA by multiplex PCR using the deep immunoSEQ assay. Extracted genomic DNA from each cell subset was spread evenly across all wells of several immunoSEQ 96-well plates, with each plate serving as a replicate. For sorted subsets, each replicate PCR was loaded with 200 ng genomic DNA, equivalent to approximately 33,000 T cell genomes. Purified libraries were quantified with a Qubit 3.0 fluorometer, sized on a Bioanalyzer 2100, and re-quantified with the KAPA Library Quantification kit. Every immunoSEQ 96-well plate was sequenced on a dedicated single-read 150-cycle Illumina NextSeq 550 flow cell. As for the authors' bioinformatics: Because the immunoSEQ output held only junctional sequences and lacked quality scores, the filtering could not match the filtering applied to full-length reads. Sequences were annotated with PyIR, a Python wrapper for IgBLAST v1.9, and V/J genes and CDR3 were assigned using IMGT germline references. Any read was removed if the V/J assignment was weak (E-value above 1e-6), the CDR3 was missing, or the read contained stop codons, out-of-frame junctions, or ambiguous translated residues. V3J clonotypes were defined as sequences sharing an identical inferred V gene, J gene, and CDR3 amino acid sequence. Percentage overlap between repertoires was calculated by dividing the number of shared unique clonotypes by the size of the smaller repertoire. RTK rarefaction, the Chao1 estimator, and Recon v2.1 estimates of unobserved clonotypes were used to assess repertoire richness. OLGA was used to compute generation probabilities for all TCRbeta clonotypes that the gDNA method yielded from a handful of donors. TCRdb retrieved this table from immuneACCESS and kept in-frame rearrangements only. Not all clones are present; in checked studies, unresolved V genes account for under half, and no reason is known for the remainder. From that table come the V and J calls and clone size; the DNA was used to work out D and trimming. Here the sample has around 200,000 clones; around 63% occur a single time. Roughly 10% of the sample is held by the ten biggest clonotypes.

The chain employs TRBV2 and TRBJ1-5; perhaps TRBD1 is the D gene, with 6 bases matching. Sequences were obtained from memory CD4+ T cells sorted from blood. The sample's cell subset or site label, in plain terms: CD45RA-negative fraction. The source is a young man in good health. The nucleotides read TGTGCCAGCAGGGACGGGGGCGATCAGCCCCAGCATTTT. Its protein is CASRDGGDQPQHF.